This T cell receptor beta chain was recovered during a study of T cell repertoires in cytomegalovirus infection. Findings and limits, study-wide: Cumulated frequencies of public TCR beta families served to identify carriers of CMV plus the relevant HLA. Dominant in the ex vivo response were TCR beta clonotypes restricted by HLA-C and specific for CMV.

TCRdb reprocessed the reads with MiXCR, giving one entry per CDR3 protein. The sample consists of nearly 700,000 distinct CDR3 sequences, approximately 33% of them appearing once. V was pared by 5 bases and J by 0 bases, with 3 bases of the junction left unmatched. From germline, CDR1 is SGHTA and CDR2 FQGNSA. This CDR3 has 15 residues. With regard to this clonotype: Its antigen is not identified. A read error may be the cause here, since a much bigger clone is one base away.

This specimen consisted of cultured PBMCs, obtained from culture after CMV antigen stimulation. The rearrangement uses TRBV7-2 and TRBJ2-5; 10 bases are shared with TRBD2. This receptor was identified in a human donor in good health (CMV status not recorded). Some clones in this sample may be carry-over from other donors' samples. In DNA form, the CDR3 reads TGTGCCAGCAGCCAGCGGGGGGGGCACCAAGAGACCCAGTACTTC. Translating gives CASSQRGGHQETQYF.